This T cell receptor (beta chain) came from a study of OX40 agonist ivuxolimab in advanced cancers. Regarding the research as a whole: Ivuxolimab was a fully human IgG2 agonistic monoclonal antibody targeting the costimulatory receptor OX40 (CD134). Of the approximately 50 patients in dose escalation, 19 had hepatocellular carcinoma, around 15 had melanoma, 9 had renal cell carcinoma and 9 had head and neck cancer. Patients were allowed to have had prior anti-PD-1, anti-PD-L1 or anti-CTLA-4 therapy, and 30% to 40% of the dose-escalation patients had been treated with checkpoint inhibitors. The dose-escalation cohort was 82.7% male with a mean age of 60 years, ranging from about 23 to 85. The purpose of peripheral TCRbeta sequencing was to test whether ivuxolimab changed TCR sequence diversity and led to clonal T-cell expansion. The paper describes the monotherapy dose-escalation part (N of about 55 patients) of the phase I trial of ivuxolimab. Intravenous ivuxolimab was administered to patients every 2 weeks at six dose levels: 0.01, 0.1, 0.3, 1.5, 3 and 10 mg/kg. Partial responses occurred in three dose-escalation patients: two with cutaneous melanoma and one with hepatocellular carcinoma.

The study at large found these results: Low levels of normalized T-cell clonal expansion were also seen in some patients who did not respond. In the 0.1-3.0 mg/kg groups, partial responders had among the lowest normalized peripheral clonal expansion, particularly in CD8+ T cells. After ivuxolimab, CD8+ T cells had more expanded clones than CD4+ T cells on average. Clonal expansion of both CD4+ and CD8+ blood T cells was observed from baseline to week 6 at doses 0.1 to 3.0 mg/kg. Antigen specificity was not determined for the clonally expanded peripheral T cells.

V loses 0 bases of germline sequence and J loses 8 bases, and the interval between the two ends is 13 bases. According to the germline V gene, CDR1 reads SGHTA and CDR2 reads FQGNSA. The CDR3 covers 14 residues, taking in both the cysteine and the phenylalanine. CDR3 DNA only is kept here, 42 bases in frame from base 1. Worth noting for this clone: Its antigen remains undetermined. Base-call qualities are not available, and no considerably larger clone is one nucleotide away.

The trial excluded patients who had a history of autoimmune disease or were on systemic immunosuppression. In every dose cohort, peripheral blood was drawn for TCR sequencing at baseline, cycle 4 day 1, and cycle 7 day 1. The samples were taken from a phase I, first-in-human, multicenter, open-label dose-escalation trial of ivuxolimab. The trial enrolled adults with locally advanced or metastatic head and neck squamous cell, hepatocellular, melanoma or renal cell carcinoma. Before TCR sequencing, CD4+ T cells and CD8+ T cells were sorted from peripheral blood as separate populations. Genomic DNA was extracted from sorted cells for sequencing of the TCRbeta CDR3 region. The immunoSEQ Assay was used to sequence the TCRbeta CDR3 regions. Imported from immuneACCESS, the table was reduced by TCRdb to in-frame sequences with V and J called. These copies leave out some clones; in studies compared against another copy, an unresolved V gene accounts for under half, and the cause of the remainder is not known. The sample contains under 20,000 clones, about 80% of them found a single time. The leading ten clones occupy 13% of the sample.

The chain was built from TRBV7-2 and TRBJ1-1, and perhaps TRBD1 as D gene, on 6 matching bases. The sequences come from CD4+ or CD8+ T cells sorted from blood, collected in a trial of the OX40 agonist ivuxolimab. The origin of this receptor is an adult with an advanced solid tumor such as melanoma, head and neck, liver or kidney cancer. The nucleotide sequence is TGTGCCAGCAGCTTAGCGGGTAGGGGGTGGGAAGCTTTCTTT. Protein translation: CASSLAGRGWEAFF.